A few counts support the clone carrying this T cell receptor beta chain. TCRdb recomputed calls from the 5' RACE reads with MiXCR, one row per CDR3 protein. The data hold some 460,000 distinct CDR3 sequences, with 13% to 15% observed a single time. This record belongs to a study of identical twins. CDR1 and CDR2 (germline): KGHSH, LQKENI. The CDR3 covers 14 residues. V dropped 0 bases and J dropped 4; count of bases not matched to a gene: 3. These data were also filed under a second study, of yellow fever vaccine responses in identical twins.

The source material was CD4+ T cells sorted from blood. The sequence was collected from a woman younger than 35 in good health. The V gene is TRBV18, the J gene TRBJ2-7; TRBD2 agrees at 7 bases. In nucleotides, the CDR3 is TGTGCCAGCTCACCACCGGGGGGGAGTTACGAGCAGTACTTC. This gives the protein CASSPPGGSYEQYF.